Listed below are T cell receptor beta chains from one sample, sequenced in a study of technical replicates of blood from a handful of donors. Sequenced by immunoSEQ multiplex PCR; TCRdb stores in-frame clones only, minus some. This sample carries about 83,000 clones, more than 90% of them seen once, and the ten largest clones take approximately 0.25%. Sequencing was performed on T cells isolated from PBMCs. The receptors here all came from a human donor in good health. Each CDR3 is given without its conserved first and last residue. D genes are given only for firm matches.

.,TRBV5-1,ASSSQGKATEAF
TRBD2,TRBV4-2,ASSSPGGGGVNEQF
TRBD1,TRBV6-5,ASSYRDRVNQPQH
.,TRBV7-2,ASSLVRGNQPQH
TRBD2,TRBV25-1,ASSPTGGYQETQY
TRBD1,TRBV6-5,ASSSGTGGADTQY
TRBD2,TRBV6-4,ASSAGTSGGETQY
TRBD1,TRBV28,ASSTTGYYEQY
.,TRBV19,ASSMEGRGYT
TRBD1,TRBV6-4,ASSDSMDRGHGYT
TRBD1,TRBV5-4,ASSWTGNQETQY
TRBD2,TRBV5-4,ASHLGGGRDEQY
TRBD1,TRBV6-1,ATFGWDRPLGEQF
TRBD2,TRBV30,AWETSGGLPQETQY
.,TRBV19,ASSADYEQY
.,TRBV2,ASSGYYGYT
.,TRBV5-1,ASSLWSGTYEQY
.,TRBV5-1,ASSSSQLLSYNEQF
.,TRBV5-1,ASGSPGANVLT
.,TRBV7-6,ASSPIQVKDTEAF
TRBD2,TRBV29-1,SVWTSGLSYEQY
.,TRBV29-1,SVEVQGMGEQY
.,TRBV5-8,ASSLETGNTEAF
.,TRBV7-3,ASRGGQSGANVLT
.,TRBV19,ASSMQAGDTEAF
.,TRBV5-5,ASSLATNEKLF
.,TRBV30,AWSVSETQY
TRBD2,TRBV5-1,ASSRGTSGSGDTQY
TRBD1,TRBV5-5,ASSRTGLGGNTIY
TRBD1,TRBV4-1,ASSHPGQGSNQPQH
TRBD1,TRBV4-1,ASSRTGSLTQH
TRBD2,TRBV28,ASSLRRTSGRYEQF
.,TRBV5-1,ASSLDPRDPVQETQY
.,TRBV9,ASSVVGQDTEAF
.,TRBV10-1,ASSEAGLGEAGELF
TRBD2,TRBV4-2,ASSRGTNDNEQF
TRBD2,TRBV5-4,ASSLPGLGSLRELF
.,TRBV4-1,ASSQNSGLEQY
TRBD2,TRBV6-6,ASGLAVYNEQF
.,TRBV30,AWRIMGGSLGEQF
TRBD1,TRBV18,ASSLGDRRETQY
TRBD1,TRBV10-2,ATIREDRGPVITEAF
.,TRBV7-9,ASSLGTWANGTGELF